A selection of T cell receptor beta chains follows, all from one sample in a study of regulatory T cells in long-lasting Graves disease. TCRdb passed the multiplex PCR reads through MiXCR, listing each CDR3 protein once. The sample contains about 560,000 distinct CDR3 sequences, 15% to 20% of which appear only once. These records were also assigned to another study, of T cells in Graves' hyperthyroidism and ophthalmopathy.

Sequencing was performed on peripheral blood mononuclear cells (PBMCs), taken at new diagnosis, from a patient treated with antithyroid drugs. The receptors derive from a man between 18 and 35 years old with Graves disease. CDR3s include the opening cysteine and the closing phenylalanine or tryptophan. A D gene is named only where the DNA matches it firmly. A row's size may be missing; if present it is once, few, many or a size class.

>.|TRBJ2-7|TRBV18|once
TGTGCCAGCTCACCCGTGCCCTCCAACGAGCAGTACTTC
CASSPVPSNEQYF
>.|TRBJ2-1|TRBV30|many
TGTGCCTACCAATATAACAATGAGCAGTTCTTC
CAYQYNNEQFF
>TRBD1|TRBJ1-1|TRBV11-2|few
TGTGCCAGCAGCTTAGGCCGACAGGGCATTTACACTGAAGCTTTCTTT
CASSLGRQGIYTEAFF
>TRBD2|TRBJ2-1|TRBV27|.
TGTGCCAGCAGTGGCAGCCTGGGAGGGCGCTCTTTTGAGCAGTTCTTC
CASSGSLGGRSFEQFF
>.|TRBJ2-1|TRBV18|once
TGTGCCAGCTCAACTCGGAGTTATGACGATGAGCAGTTCTTC
CASSTRSYDDEQFF
>TRBD1|TRBJ1-2|TRBV30|many
TGTGCCTGGAGTGTACGGGGGACAGGGGAAGACTACACCTTC
CAWSVRGTGEDYTF
>.|TRBJ2-3|TRBV11-2|few
TGTGCCAGCAGCGCCGGGTCAGTGCAGTATTTT
CASSAGSVQYF
>.|TRBJ2-2|TRBV11-2|many
TGTGCCAGCAGGATGGGGGGCATATACACCGGGGAGCTGTTTTTT
CASRMGGIYTGELFF
>TRBD1|TRBJ1-6|TRBV27|.
TGTGCCAGCAGCCCGGACAGGGTGAATTCACCCCTCCACTTT
CASSPDRVNSPLHF
>.|TRBJ1-2|TRBV7-2|many
TGTGCCAGCAGCTTACAAAGGGATACCAACTATGGCTACACCTTC
CASSLQRDTNYGYTF
>.|TRBJ2-1|TRBV24-1|.
TGTGCCACCAGTGATTGGGCGGTTGCGGGCTACAATGAGCAGTTCTTC
CATSDWAVAGYNEQFF
>TRBD2|TRBJ2-7|TRBV4-1|.
TGCGCCAGCAGCCAAGGCCTAGCGGGAGGAAGGTACGAGCAGTACTTC
CASSQGLAGGRYEQYF
>.|TRBJ2-1|TRBV19|.
TGTGCCAGTAGCCCGAACGACAATGAGCAGTTCTTC
CASSPNDNEQFF
>TRBD1|TRBJ1-4|TRBV27|few
TGTGCCAGCAGTGCGACAGGGGAAAAACTGTTTTTT
CASSATGEKLFF
>TRBD2|TRBJ2-5|TRBV4-2|.
TGTGCCAGCAGCCAAGAGGCCCGTCTAGCGGGAGAGTCGTACCAAGAGACCCAGTACTTC
CASSQEARLAGESYQETQYF
>.|TRBJ1-2|TRBV27|many
TGTGCCAGCAGTTTACAGGGGTCGGACTATGGCTACACCTTC
CASSLQGSDYGYTF
>.|TRBJ2-1|TRBV5-1|many
TGCGCCAGCAGCTTGTATCCCGAAAAAGGGTGGGAGCAGTTCTTC
CASSLYPEKGWEQFF